The present T cell receptor (beta chain) was sequenced within a study of T cell responses to AZD1222 COVID-19 vaccine. The study, taken as a whole, reports: Of the AZD1222 recipients, only 5 or 6 were seropositive at baseline. Within unmutated variant regions lay the reported targets of nearly half of spike-specific TCRs.

The germline CDR1 and CDR2 sequences are LGHNA and YNFKEQ. The CDR3 is 16 residues long. Deletions cut 0 bases from V and 0 bases from J, with 10 bases between. Pooling covered second doses at about 4 or about 12 weeks. The data were produced by immunoSEQ multiplex PCR, yet TCRdb's version contains in-frame clones alone and is incomplete. Of over 130,000 clones in the sample, 80% to 95% were seen once. Concerning this clone itself: Its antigen is undetermined.

The chain is built from TRBV4-2 and TRBJ2-3; the D is unclear. This specimen was peripheral blood, taken 28 days after the second AZD1222 dose. The TCR was taken from an adult who received the AZD1222 COVID-19 vaccine. CDR3 amino acids: CASSQDYLGSTDTQYF. As DNA, the CDR3 is TGTGCCAGCAGCCAAGATTACTTAGGTAGCACAGATACGCAGTATTTT.